The clone carrying this T cell receptor (beta chain) was seen repeatedly, ten times or more. A library of TCRbeta sequences, prepared with unique molecular identifiers, was generated. TCRdb re-called the PCR reads with MiXCR, one entry per CDR3 protein. The table lists 450,000 to 600,000 distinct CDR3 sequences, roughly 18% of them singletons. These data are taken from a study of T-cell reconstitution after alpha-beta-depleted transplantation in children. The CDR3 spans 15 residues. Germline V CDR1 and CDR2: SGHTA, FQGTGA. J was trimmed by 0 bases and V by 6 bases; bases with no gene match: 5. The origin of this receptor is a human donor who donated a stem cell graft to a child with acute lymphoblastic leukemia. The rearrangement uses TRBV7-3 and TRBJ2-1, with 7 bases fitting TRBD1. Sequences were derived from PBMCs from the stem cell graft donor, sampled from the stem cell graft. The CDR3 coding sequence is TGTGCCAGCAGTTCAGGGGGTGGCTCCTACAATGAGCAGTTCTTC. Translation: CASSSGGGSYNEQFF.